This T cell receptor beta chain was captured in a study of blood T cell repertoires in COVID-19 (dated by TCRdb to 2018 to 2020). Some background on the complete study: Samples from collaborators originated in the United States, Italy and Spain and spanned both the acute and convalescent phases of COVID-19. A freely available public database, intended as a resource for researchers studying the immune response to SARS-CoV-2, is where the repertoires were released. The prospective study material was composed of cDNA or gDNA derived from T cells, B-cell-depleted T cells, or PBMCs. Subjects who had been exposed to COVID-19, were actively infected with it, or had recovered from it provided the deeply sampled blood TCRbeta repertoires that made up the dataset. The samples were drawn from two sources: the first 160 participants of the ongoing ImmuneRACE study, and fewer than 1,500 subjects contributed by 6 global collaborators. Sample metadata almost always included a de-identified subject ID, COVID-19 status, age in years and sex. Where available, HLA class I and class II types were taken from metadata supplied by the sample provider and were not determined by assay-based typing.

Turning to this clone: Its antigen is still unknown. Base qualities are not recorded, but no much larger clone differs from it by a single base.

The immunoSEQ Assay, a bias-controlled multiplex PCR, was used to amplify TCRbeta CDR3 regions from genomic DNA. From the authors' description of their analysis: Within the assay, amplification of reference gene primers was used to estimate how many nucleated cells each sample contained. Sequence reads were collapsed and filtered to measure the absolute abundance of every unique TCRbeta CDR3 rearrangement. For each sample, productive Simpson clonality was calculated by taking the square root of Simpson's diversity index across productive rearrangements. In TCRdb, the immuneACCESS table is reduced to in-frame sequences with V and J assigned. These tables do not hold every clone; where another copy was compared, an unresolved V gene accounts for under half, and the others remain unexplained. From that table come the V and J calls and clone size; the DNA was used to work out D and trimming. Recorded for this sample are some 300,000 clones; over 85% of them occurred a single time. The leading ten clones occupy 2.5% to 3.5% of the sample.

What the work shows at the level of the full study, not this receptor alone: The amount of clinical and demographic metadata varied by source and participant and was provided uncurated.

Including cysteine and phenylalanine, the CDR3 has 18 amino acids. Just CDR3 DNA is preserved here, 54 bases in frame from base 1. The junction shows trimming of 3 bases on V and 0 bases on J, and the gene matches do not reach 10 bases of it. CDR1 and CDR2 (MNHNS, SASEGT) derive from the germline V gene. In the prospective study, participants were about 18 to 90 years old, resided in about two dozen geographic areas of the United States, and were enrolled through a virtual design. In the prospective study, cohorts were assigned on the basis of participant-reported clinical history obtained from a screening survey and a study questionnaire. A participant counted as exposed if, within 2 weeks of entering the study, that participant had been in contact with someone who had a PCR-confirmed or clinician-diagnosed COVID-19 case. In the prospective study, mobile phlebotomists collected whole blood, serum and a nasopharyngeal or oropharyngeal swab from each participant. Additional blood draws and questionnaires over an approximately two-month period could optionally be provided by prospective study participants. Before DNA extraction, prospective study blood samples were shipped either frozen or at room temperature.

The chain employs TRBV6-1 and TRBJ2-7, and TRBD2 matches 11 of the central bases. Sequencing used PBMCs or T cells enriched from blood (not recorded which). The origin of this receptor is a woman aged 50 to 60 who had been exposed to COVID-19. The CDR3 region has the sequence CASSDAASGGRSSYEQYF. In nucleotide form, the sequence is TGTGCCAGCAGTGATGCGGCTAGCGGGGGGCGTAGCTCCTACGAGCAGTACTTC.